This TCR beta chain was captured in a study of vaccination and CD4 T cells after COVID-19. CDR1 is DFQATT, CDR2 SNEGSKA, per germline (reference sequence). This CDR3 has 14 residues. Trimming left V 0 bases short and J 4 bases short, with 7 bases between. Specified treatment: roughly 10-day PBMC culture with coronavirus spike peptide pools or control peptides (ViraFEST assay). Points on this clonotype: No antigen is known for it.

Cultured CD4+ T cells had their DNA profiled by the Oncomine TCR Beta short-read assay. TCRdb called the PCR reads again in MiXCR, with one record for every CDR3 protein. Of about 12,000 distinct CDR3 sequences detected, more than 30% appear once; the ten largest clones hold approximately 13%. This chain links TRBV20-1 with TRBJ2-6; tentative D call: TRBD1 (5 bases). Sequenced here: CD4+ T cells from blood, cultured in vitro, sampled after SARS-CoV-2 vaccination. This sequence was found in a human donor who had recovered from COVID-19. CDR3 nucleotides: TGCAGTGCTAGAGAAAACAGGGGGGCCAACGTCCTGACTTTC. Protein: CSARENRGANVLTF.